This TCR beta chain was sequenced during a study of T cells in pancreatic ductal adenocarcinoma. Surgery without prior neoadjuvant therapy was the treatment of the selected pancreatic ductal adenocarcinoma patients. Profiling relied on immunoSEQ multiplex PCR, and the TCRdb table lists in-frame clones only, not all of them. The profile shows over 85,000 clones, about 95% of them singletons. Whole-study findings and limits: This surgical cohort overrepresents the minority presenting with early-stage disease. Tumor samples had fewer productive templates and approximately 8-fold fewer unique clonotypes than blood.

Remarks on this clone: Its cognate antigen is unknown.

V lost 4 bases, J lost 1 base, and 11 bases lay in between. The CDR3 loop spans 14 amino acids. Germline assignment: CDR1 MNHEY and CDR2 SMNVEV (reference sequence). The rearrangement joins TRBV27 to TRBJ2-7; possible D gene TRBD2, 5 bases. The receptor's source is a human donor with pancreatic ductal adenocarcinoma. Sequenced sample: PBMCs. The CDR3 is CASSSLALSYEQYF. The DNA for the CDR3 is TGTGCCAGCAGTTCCCTAGCTCTTTCCTACGAGCAGTACTTC.